The clone carrying this T cell receptor (beta chain) has just a few counts. Its antigen is unidentified. The sample belongs to a study of naive and memory T cell subsets. CD4 T cells were positively selected, then CD8 T cells from the CD4-negative fraction. Study-wide findings and caveats: In CD4 and CD8 cells, diversity dropped from naive through EMRA. Naive repertoires, especially CD8, held a few larger clonotypes, possibly memory cells re-expressing CD45RA.

Two oligonucleotides, mixed equimolar, formed the beta constant-region primer covering TRBC1 and TRBC2. Nested alpha and beta constant-region primers with the SP2 primer drove four PCR rounds on ligated cDNA. Ligation attached a single-stranded oligonucleotide with a 12-nucleotide UMI and the SP2 primer to the cDNA 3' end. TCRdb reanalysed the UMI-ligation and nested PCR reads using MiXCR and keeps one entry per CDR3 protein. The sample contains over 110,000 distinct CDR3 sequences, about 20% of which appear only once. Material for sequencing was naive CD8+ T cells from blood. This receptor was identified in a human donor in good health.

CDR3 in DNA: TGCGCCAGCAGCTTGTCGGGTCGGTCGGAAGCTTTCTTT. Its protein is CASSLSGRSEAFF. This chain connects TRBV5-1 to TRBJ1-1, with D hard to call. Trimming removed 1 base from V and 8 bases from J, with 12 bases in between. The CDR3 runs to 13 residues. CDR1 is SGHRS, CDR2 YFSETQ, per germline. The full variable domain, in which reference TRBV5-1 and TRBJ1-1 provide the parts outside the CDR3, is KAGVTQTPRYLIKTRGQQVTLSCSPISGHRSVSWYQQTPGQGLQFLFEYFSETQRNKGNFPGRFSGRQFSNSRSEMNVSTLELGDSALYLCASSLSGRSEAFFGQGTRLTVV.